The T cell receptor beta chain described here comes from a study of stem cell transplantation in POMP-related autoinflammatory disease. As for the study in general: Defective thymoproteasomes were hypothesized to impair CD8+ T-cell positive selection.

Sequencing was performed with immunoSEQ multiplex PCR; in TCRdb, only in-frame clones are kept and a portion is missing. The sample has roughly 68,000 clones; roughly 88% are singletons. CDR3 length equals 10 residues. V lost 6 bases and J lost 2, with 0 bases in between. CDR1 and CDR2 (germline): SNHLY, FYNNEI. This clone was observed once. The sequenced sample was CD4+ T cells from PBMCs, obtained after stem cell transplantation. The TCR originated in a human patient with POMP-related autoinflammation and immune dysregulation (PRAID). T cells may partly derive from the graft donor. This sequence joins TRBV2 and TRBJ2-3; D is unresolved. CDR3 sequence (DNA): TGTGCCAGCAGCACAGATACGCAGTATTTT. Residues: CASSTDTQYF.